This T cell receptor beta chain emerged from a study of control samples from healthy donors and cancer patients. TCRdb keeps only in-frame clones here, not all; method: immunoSEQ multiplex PCR. The sample has 170,000 or so clones, 90% to 95% seen once. V lost 4 bases and J 1 base, leaving 5 bases between the germline ends. CDR3 length equals 12 residues. Germline V CDR1 and CDR2: SGHRS, YFSETQ. This TCR came from a young man in good health. Sequencing was carried out using blood. The genes are TRBV5-1 and TRBJ2-5; no definite D call. The CDR3 bases are TGCGCCAGCAGCCTCTTCCAAGAGACCCAGTACTTC. Residues: CASSLFQETQYF.